This entry lists 10 T cell receptor beta chains sequenced from one sample in a study of a mutant IDH1 vaccine in newly diagnosed glioma. The time point denotes: week 11, during vaccination. Doses comprised 300 ug of mutant IDH1 20-mer peptide each, plus topical imiquimod. Assay used: immunoSEQ multiplex PCR; TCRdb lists only in-frame clones, some missing. The data show around 66,000 clones, with over 70% seen just once and roughly 5.7% held by the top ten. Which antigens these TCRs recognize remains unknown. The material was PBMCs, obtained from a glioma patient whose treatment included an IDH1 peptide vaccine. The receptors here all came from a man aged 45-60 years with glioma.

The genes are TRBV6-5 and TRBJ2-7; D remains ambiguous. V dropped 0 bases and J dropped 3 bases, with 6 bases sitting between them. Germline lookup yields CDR1 MNHEY and CDR2 SVGAGI. The CDR3 loop spans 13 amino acids. CDR3 DNA sequence: TGTGCCAGCAGTTACTCTTCCCACTACGAGCAGTACTTC. Translated: CASSYSSHYEQYF.

The CDR3 DNA is TGTGCCAGCAGGGAGGACAGAAATGAGCAGTTCTTC. This gives the protein CASREDRNEQFF. V is TRBV11-3 and J is TRBJ2-1; D possibly corresponds to TRBD1 (6 bases). Trimming removed 6 bases from V and 7 bases from J, with 10 bases in between. From germline, CDR1 is SGHNT and CDR2 YENEEA. The CDR3 totals 12 residues. The full variable domain, completed using reference TRBV11-3 and TRBJ2-1, is EAGVVQSPRYKIIEKKQPVAFWCNPISGHNTLYWYLQNLGQGPELLIRYENEEAVDDSQLPKDRFSAERLKGVDSTLKIQPAELGDSAVYLCASREDRNEQFFGPGTRLTVL.

This clone was seen a handful of times. The chain is built from TRBV11-1 and TRBJ1-5; D gene ambiguous. This CDR3 contains 13 residues. Per the germline V gene, CDR1 is SGHAT and CDR2 is FQDESV (reference sequence). The V end lost 2 bases, the J end lost 5 bases, and 7 bases lay between the germline ends. DNA for the CDR3: TGTGCCAGCAGCTTAAACAACGATCAGCCCCAGCATTTT. Residues: CASSLNNDQPQHF.

This chain uses TRBV6-5 with TRBJ1-2; 7 nucleotides line up with TRBD1. V trimming: 2 bases; J trimming: 4 bases; junction bases outside the gene matches: 4. Germline V CDR1 and CDR2: MNHEY, SVGAGI. This CDR3 region has 14 residues. CDR3 loop: CASSYRGRGYGYTF. The CDR3 DNA is TGTGCCAGCAGTTACAGGGGGCGAGGCTATGGCTACACCTTC.

The chain is built from TRBV7-2 and TRBJ2-5; 9 bases match TRBD2. The CDR3 loop spans 15 amino acids. Germline V CDR1 and CDR2: SGHTA, FQGNSA. Trimming took 1 base from V and 4 from J; bases not matched to a gene: 4. The CDR3 sequence: CASSLGGGAGETQYF. CDR3 in DNA: TGTGCCAGCAGCTTAGGCGGGGGGGCCGGAGAGACCCAGTACTTC.

The rearrangement links TRBV7-4 to TRBJ1-3; tentatively, D is TRBD1 (6 bases). CDR1 and CDR2 (germline): SGHVT, SQSDAQ. Trimming removed 9 bases at V and 0 bases at J, with 15 bases between. This CDR3 comprises 15 residues. The CDR3: CARRLTGNSGNTIYF. CDR3 nucleotide sequence: TGTGCCAGGAGGCTTACAGGGAACTCTGGAAACACCATATATTTT.

The table lists this clone with a few counts. V usage is TRBV19 and J usage is TRBJ2-7, with D perhaps matching TRBD1 (6 bases). The germline gives CDR1 LNHDA, CDR2 SQIVND (reference sequence). This CDR3 is built from 14 residues. Trimming cost V 5 bases and J 2 bases, with 13 bases left between them. The CDR3 is CASSFRGSPYEQYF. In DNA, the CDR3 is TGTGCCAGTAGTTTCAGGGGATCCCCCTACGAGCAGTACTTC.

The CDR3 sequence is CASIVYGDDGYTF. CDR3 DNA sequence: TGTGCCAGCATCGTTTACGGGGACGATGGCTACACCTTC. The chain carries TRBV2 and TRBJ1-2; D is perhaps TRBD1 (5 bases). This CDR3 spans 13 amino acids. Trimming removed 7 bases at V and 6 bases at J, with 15 bases between. Germline V gene lookup returns CDR1 SNHLY and CDR2 FYNNEI.

The gene calls are TRBV2 and TRBJ2-5; TRBD2 aligns across 11 bases. The CDR3 length is 14 residues. J gave up 5 bases and V 5 bases, and 4 bases lay outside the gene matches. Germline lookup yields CDR1 SNHLY and CDR2 FYNNEI. The CDR3 coding sequence is TGTGCCAGCAGTTTAGCGGGAGGGGTGGAGACCCAGTACTTC. Translation gives CASSLAGGVETQYF. The whole variable domain, filled in from reference TRBV2 and TRBJ2-5, reads EPEVTQTPSHQVTQMGQEVILRCVPISNHLYFYWYRQILGQKVEFLVSFYNNEISEKSEIFDDQFSVERPDGSNFTLKIRSTKLEDSAMYFCASSLAGGVETQYFGPGTRLLVL.

This clone was seen a single time. The V and J genes are TRBV9 and TRBJ2-1; TRBD2 matches at 8 bases. Looked up from germline, CDR1 is SGDLS and CDR2 is YYNGEE. Unmatched junction bases numbered 12, after V lost 4 bases and J lost 6 bases. This CDR3 is 16 amino acids long. The CDR3: CASSPQPGLAGNEQFF. CDR3 in DNA: TGTGCCAGCAGCCCCCAGCCCGGACTAGCAGGCAATGAGCAGTTCTTC.